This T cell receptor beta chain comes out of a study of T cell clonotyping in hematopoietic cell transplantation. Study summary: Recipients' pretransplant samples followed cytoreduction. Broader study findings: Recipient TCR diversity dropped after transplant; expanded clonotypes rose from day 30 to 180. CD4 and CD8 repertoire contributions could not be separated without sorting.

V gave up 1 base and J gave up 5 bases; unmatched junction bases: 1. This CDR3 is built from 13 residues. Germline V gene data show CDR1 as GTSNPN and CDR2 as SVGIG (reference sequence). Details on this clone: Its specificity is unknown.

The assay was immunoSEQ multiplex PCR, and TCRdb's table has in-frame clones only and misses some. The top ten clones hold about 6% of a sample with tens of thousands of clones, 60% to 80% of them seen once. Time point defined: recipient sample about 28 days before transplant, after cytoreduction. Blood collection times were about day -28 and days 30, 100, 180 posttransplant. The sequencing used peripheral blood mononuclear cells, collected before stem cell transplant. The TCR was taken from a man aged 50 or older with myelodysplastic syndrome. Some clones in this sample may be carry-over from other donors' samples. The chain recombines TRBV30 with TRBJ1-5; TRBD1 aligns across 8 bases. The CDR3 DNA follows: TGTGCCTGGAGTGACAGGGGGGATCAGCCCCAGCATTTT. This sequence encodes CAWSDRGDQPQHF.